These 7 T cell receptor beta chains were all obtained from the same sample, sequenced in a study of early T cells in non-severe SARS-CoV-2 infection. MiXCR, run by TCRdb on the 5' RACE reads, gives a single entry per CDR3 protein. Of about 60,000 distinct CDR3 sequences in the sample, roughly an eighth are singletons; the top ten hold around 4.5%. Material: whole blood. The receptor source for this set is an adult who was a healthcare worker with PCR-confirmed SARS-CoV-2 infection or an uninfected control (not recorded which).

For this clonotype: Its ends do not fully match the called genes, so a read error is possible. CDR3 in amino acids: CTSSQGGLGTGASPLHF. The CDR3 DNA reads TGTACCAGCAGCCAAGGCGGGCTCGGGACAGGGGCATCACCCCTCCACTTT. This chain links TRBV3-1 with TRBJ1-6, with TRBD1 matching 10 bases. The length of the CDR3 is 17 residues. CDR1 is LGHDT, CDR2 YNNKEL, per germline (reference sequence).

CDR3 DNA sequence: TGCGCCAGCAGCTTGGTGGGACAGGGGGATTCACCCCTCCACTTT. It yields the protein CASSLVGQGDSPLHF. The chain carries TRBV5-1 and TRBJ1-6; 11 bases match TRBD1. V lost 0 bases and J lost 8; bases outside the gene matches: 1. Germline CDR1 reads SGHRS; CDR2 reads YFSETQ. The CDR3 is made up of 15 amino acids.

This clonotype was counted a few times. The chain employs TRBV6-5 and TRBJ2-2; tentative D call: TRBD1 (6 bases). The CDR3 is 14 amino acids. Germline V gene lookup returns CDR1 MNHEY and CDR2 SVGAGI. The V end was cut by 4 bases, the J end by 1 base, with 7 bases between. CDR3 coding DNA: TGTGCCAGCAGTTTACAGGGGAACACCGGGGAGCTGTTTTTT. It is translated as CASSLQGNTGELFF.

This clonotype came up a few times. V and J are TRBV10-3 and TRBJ2-7; TRBD1 might be the D (6 bases). The ends were cut back, 6 bases at V and 4 bases at J, with 7 bases in the middle. This CDR3 is 11 amino acids long. Germline V CDR1 and CDR2: ENHRY, SYGVKD. The CDR3 DNA is TGTGCCATCAGCGGGACATACGAGCAGTACTTC. Amino acids: CAISGTYEQYF.

V usage is TRBV7-2 and J usage is TRBJ1-5; D uncertain. Trimming pared 5 bases from V and 0 bases from J, leaving 11 bases between. Germline assignment: CDR1 SGHTA and CDR2 FQGNSA. This CDR3 region has 15 residues. The CDR3 sequence is CASSPDTDSNQPQHF. For the CDR3, the DNA is TGTGCCAGCAGCCCCGACACTGATAGCAATCAGCCCCAGCATTTT.

This clonotype appeared many times. The CDR3 reads CASSEAWQGGTEAFF. CDR3 DNA: TGTGCCAGCAGTGAAGCCTGGCAGGGTGGCACTGAAGCTTTCTTT. This chain connects TRBV6-1 to TRBJ1-1; possible D gene TRBD1, 5 bases. From germline, CDR1 is MNHNS and CDR2 SASEGT. Trimming pared 0 bases from V and 4 bases from J, leaving 12 bases between. CDR3 length equals 15 residues.

This clonotype came up a few times. The chain has TRBV28 and TRBJ2-1, with D hard to call. The CDR3 is 13 amino acids. Trimming took off 7 bases at V and 3 bases at J, with 10 bases between the two ends. Germline V lookup: CDR1 MDHEN, CDR2 SYDVKM. CDR3 DNA: TGTGCCAGCACCCCCTACTACTACAATGAGCAGTTCTTC. Translated: CASTPYYYNEQFF.